This entry is about one TCR beta chain. Its target is unknown. Both 60 Vbeta primers and 13 Jbeta primers went into the PCR. The table came from immunoSEQ multiplex PCR; TCRdb's copy has only in-frame clones and leaves some out. This table holds about 140,000 clones, approximately 84% found once. This sample was included in a study of cytomegalovirus exposure and HLA in healthy donors. Study background: Genetic ancestry analysis placed under 90% of the roughly 400 donors that were genotyped in the Caucasian-associated cluster. General study points: It was reportedly the case that the classifier diagnosed cytomegalovirus status with high specificity and sensitivity. In a later analysis, about 17,000 TCR beta sequences were associated with HLA alleles at 0.05 false discovery rate. Reports state that TCR beta sequences accurately predicted most subjects' HLA-A and HLA-B alleles.

Germline CDR1 reads SGHTA; CDR2 reads FQGNSA. The CDR3 extends over 15 amino acids. V gave up 5 bases and J gave up 13 bases; unmatched junction bases: 16. The rearrangement uses TRBV7-2 and TRBJ2-5; TRBD2 matches at 10 bases. This clonotype was sampled from a woman aged 40 to 50 in good health and CMV-seronegative. Sequenced sample: PBMCs. CDR3 DNA: TGTGCCAGCAGCCTCTCTAGCGGGAGTAAGGTCCGGCGGTACTTC. Its translation: CASSLSSGSKVRRYF. Variable domain in full (rest from reference TRBV7-2 and TRBJ2-5): GAGVSQSPSNKVTEKGKDVELRCDPISGHTALYWYRQSLGQGLEFLIYFQGNSAPDKSGLPSDRFSAERTGGSVSTLTIQRTQQEDSAVYLCASSLSSGSKVRRYFGPGTRLLVL.